This T cell receptor (beta chain) was captured by sequencing in a study of T cell responses to AZD1222 COVID-19 vaccine. Study-level findings and limits: Reports say nearly half of spike-specific TCRs go after unmutated variant regions.

The V gene's germline CDR1 is SGHVS and CDR2 FQNEAQ. This CDR3 contains 13 residues. V lost 3 bases and J lost 2, with 6 bases in between. A word on this clone: Its antigen is not known.

Sequencing was performed with immunoSEQ multiplex PCR; in TCRdb, only in-frame clones are kept and a portion is missing. Of around 210,000 clones in the sample, roughly 94% are singletons; the top ten hold around 1.7%. Specimen: peripheral blood, collected 28 days after the second dose of the MenACWY control vaccine. This receptor was taken from an adult who received the MenACWY meningococcal vaccine as a control. The chain links TRBV7-8 to TRBJ2-3; a weak D match, TRBD1 (6 bases). DNA of the CDR3: TGTGCCAGCAGCTTGGGGGCCACAGATACGCAGTATTTT. Protein product: CASSLGATDTQYF.